These 6 T cell receptor beta chains were all obtained from the same sample, sequenced in a study of blood T cell repertoires in COVID-19. The data were produced by immunoSEQ multiplex PCR, yet TCRdb's version contains in-frame clones alone and is incomplete. The profile covers over 200,000 clones, with less than 90% appearing a single time and 4% taken by the ten largest. The specimen was peripheral blood. The receptors shown here come from a man aged 60-69 years who had recovered from COVID-19.

V usage is TRBV9 and J usage is TRBJ2-3; 11 bases map to TRBD2. Germline CDR1 is SGDLS and CDR2 is YYNGEE. The CDR3 is 18 residues long. V was pared by 4 bases and J by 0 bases, with 10 bases of the junction left unmatched. The CDR3 sequence is CASSRTSTSGVSTDTQYF. CDR3 bases: TGTGCCAGCAGCCGAACTTCGACTAGCGGGGTGAGCACAGATACGCAGTATTTT.

This clone was seen only once. This rearrangement joins TRBV9 to TRBJ2-1; the D gene is possibly TRBD1 (8 bases). CDR3 size: 16 residues. In germline, CDR1 is SGDLS, CDR2 YYNGEE. The V gene lost 3 bases and the J gene lost 7 bases, with 20 bases spanning the gap. CDR3 protein: CASSGPQGGLRNEQFF. The CDR3 bases are TGTGCCAGCAGCGGCCCACAGGGGGGGCTTAGGAATGAGCAGTTCTTC.

The V call is TRBV27, the J call TRBJ1-5, with D perhaps matching TRBD1 (5 bases). The germline V gene encodes CDR1 MNHEY and CDR2 SMNVEV (reference sequence). The CDR3 has 15 amino acids. With 0 bases removed from V and 0 bases from J, the gap between germline ends came to 6 bases. CDR3 in amino acids: CASSLSGGSNQPQHF. In nucleotides, the CDR3 is TGTGCCAGCAGTTTATCCGGGGGTAGCAATCAGCCCCAGCATTTT.

The J gene is TRBJ1-3, the V gene TRBV10-3; no clear D gene. Germline lookup yields CDR1 ENHRY and CDR2 SYGVKD. V was cut by 6 bases and J by 0 bases, with 9 bases left in between. The length of the CDR3 is 14 residues. The CDR3 sequence is CAIRSPGSGNTIYF. CDR3 nucleotides: TGTGCCATCAGGAGCCCCGGCTCTGGAAACACCATATATTTT.

This chain joins TRBV9 and TRBJ2-2, with D hard to call. Germline CDR1 reads SGDLS; CDR2 reads YYNGEE. The V and J ends lost 0 bases and 2 bases respectively, with 5 bases between them. CDR3 length: 14 amino acids. The CDR3 sequence: CASSVALNTGELFF. In DNA, the CDR3 is TGTGCCAGCAGCGTAGCACTCAACACCGGGGAGCTGTTTTTT.

The table lists this clone with a few counts. Other DNA sequences of this sample code for an identical CDR3. The gene calls are TRBV6-5 and TRBJ1-5; weak D call: TRBD1 (6 bases). This CDR3 has 14 amino acids. Deletions cut 5 bases from V and 0 bases from J, with 8 bases between. The germline CDR1 and CDR2 sequences are MNHEY and SVGAGI. The CDR3 is CASSRTDSNQPQHF. The DNA of the CDR3 is TGTGCCAGCAGTCGGACAGATAGCAATCAGCCCCAGCATTTT.